This T cell receptor (beta chain) was sequenced for a study of identical twins (dated by TCRdb to 2015 to 2016). About the study as a whole: The study deep-sequenced TCR alpha and beta repertoires from monozygotic twins, unrelated adults of various ages and cord blood to test whether fetal clonotypes persist. Replicate twin experiments were performed at different times using different library preparation protocols to rule out contamination. Results the study describes overall, beyond this receptor: Zero-insertion analyses could be partly confounded by invariant T cells such as MAIT and iNKT, although diverse VJ usage argued against such confounding for most clonotypes. Because the same donors could not be followed over many years, the conclusions depended on cross-sectional statistical analysis. In monozygotic twins, recombination models systematically underestimated out-of-frame TCR alpha sharing, but the models matched the sharing seen between unrelated individuals. Compared with coincidental sharing between unrelated individuals, out-of-frame TCR alpha sequences shared between twins had an excess of sequences with low generation probability. Fewer insertions were carried by abundant cord blood beta clonotypes; a weaker similar trend was observed in young adult naive repertoires, while no such trend was observed in memory repertoires. Excess twin sharing in beta out-of-frame sequences was weaker because fewer shared sequences lowered the signal-to-noise ratio.

Every donor was a healthy Caucasian. Three pairs of female monozygotic twins, all aged about 18 to 29 years, made up the twin cohort. RNA for TCR libraries was isolated from peripheral blood mononuclear cells. V was cut back by 6 bases and J by 0 bases, leaving a gap of 9 bases between them. Measured from the cysteine to the phenylalanine, the CDR3 is 14 residues long. Just CDR3 DNA is preserved here, 42 bases in frame from base 1. The CDR1 and CDR2 encoded by the germline V gene are MDHEN and SYDVKM. In regard to this clonotype: The antigen this receptor binds is unknown. No clone much larger than this one lies a single base away; base qualities are absent.

The library came from 5' RACE. Sequencing instrument: Illumina HiSeq 2000. Template switching added a universal primer binding site, and the final cDNA carried a unique molecular identifier that allowed TCR cDNA molecules to be counted accurately. Specific primers in the conserved constant-segment region were used to synthesize first-strand cDNA for the TCR alpha and beta chains. To control for contamination, every cDNA library was double barcoded, receiving both a SMART-Mk sample barcode and Illumina barcodes. TruSeq adapter sequences along with Illumina sample barcodes were introduced in two successive PCR steps. The Illumina HiSeq platform was used with custom primers to sequence TCR alpha and beta cDNA libraries. Concerning the study's data processing: Unique molecular identifiers were extracted from raw reads with MiGEC, and CDR3 positions were determined with MiXCR. Recombination models were inferred per individual with the repgenHMM and IGoR tools using an EM algorithm. Shared clonotypes were analyzed with the tcR package in R, and sharing was normalized by the product of cloneset sizes. To study raw recombination without the effects of thymic and clonal selection, out-of-frame nonproductive sequences were analyzed. TCRdb cleaned the public reads at Q25 with fastp, built clones with MiXCR and kept in-frame beta chains. Each CDR3 protein appears once, grouped with its most common genes and DNA. The V and J calls come from TCRdb's annotation, not from the publication. The sample records hundreds of thousands of distinct CDR3 sequences, approximately 13% of which are singletons. Roughly 1.6% of the sample rests with the top ten.

These data also formed part of another study, on yellow fever vaccine responses in identical twins. The second paper states: The authors reported that the T cell response to vaccination in identical twins appeared partly convergent and partly personalized. The study precisely tracked vaccine-responding T cell clones in identical twins.

Source material: PBMCs. This receptor was identified in a woman aged 18-29 years in good health. The chain is encoded by TRBV28 joined to TRBJ1-5; confidence is insufficient to name the D gene. This receptor has the CDR3 CASRKGNSNQPQHF. The DNA sequence reads TGTGCCAGCAGAAAGGGAAATAGCAATCAGCCCCAGCATTTT.